Each of the 14 T cell receptor beta chains below was sequenced from the same sample in a study of OX40 agonist ivuxolimab in advanced cancers. Library preparation employed the immunoSEQ multiplex PCR assay. This immuneACCESS table, as held by TCRdb, lists in-frame sequences with V and J called but not all clones. Of the missing ones, under half trace to an unresolved V gene in checked studies; the others have no known cause. Present in this sample are about 52,000 clones, around 80% of which were seen just once. The ten largest account for roughly 12% of the sample. The specimen comprised CD4+ or CD8+ T cells sorted from blood, sampled in a trial of the OX40 agonist ivuxolimab. Receptor source: an adult with an advanced solid tumor such as melanoma, head and neck, liver or kidney cancer.

The chain employs TRBV5-1 and TRBJ2-1; 7 bases map to TRBD2. Trimming took 4 bases from V and 9 from J; bases not matched to a gene: 13. The V gene's germline CDR1 is SGHRS and CDR2 YFSETQ. This CDR3 contains 15 residues. CDR3 amino acids: CASSPGWEGPSEQFF. The CDR3 nucleotides are TGCGCCAGCAGCCCGGGGTGGGAGGGCCCTAGTGAGCAGTTCTTC. The full variable domain, in which reference TRBV5-1 and TRBJ2-1 provide the parts outside the CDR3, is KAGVTQTPRYLIKTRGQQVTLSCSPISGHRSVSWYQQTPGQGLQFLFEYFSETQRNKGNFPGRFSGRQFSNSRSEMNVSTLELGDSALYLCASSPGWEGPSEQFFGPGTRLTVL.

V and J are TRBV6-4 and TRBJ1-4, with D uncertain. CDR1 MRHNA and CDR2 SNTAGT come from the germline V gene. The V gene lost 3 bases and the J gene lost 4 bases, with 9 bases spanning the gap. The CDR3 consists of 14 residues. Here the CDR3 reads CASSERADNEKLFF. CDR3 DNA: TGTGCCAGCAGTGAGAGGGCAGATAATGAAAAACTGTTTTTT.

The chain links TRBV4-1 to TRBJ2-3; tentatively, D is TRBD1 or TRBD2 (7 bases each). Trimming stripped 4 bases from V and 6 bases from J, with 23 bases between. Germline CDR1 is MGHRA and CDR2 is YSYEKL. CDR3 length: 17 residues. This CDR3 reads CASSPSGGRGDWDTQYF. CDR3 DNA sequence: TGCGCCAGCAGCCCCTCGGGGGGCAGGGGGGATTGGGATACGCAGTATTTT.

The chain uses TRBV7-9 and TRBJ1-2, with a tentative D call TRBD1 (6 bases). Trimming shortened V by 3 bases and J by 2 bases, and 13 bases separated the two germline ends. Germline CDR1 reads SEHNR; CDR2 reads FQNEAQ (reference sequence). The CDR3 covers 15 residues. CDR3 region: CASSLEGVRNYGYTF. The CDR3 DNA sequence: TGTGCCAGCAGCTTGGAGGGGGTCCGAAACTATGGCTACACCTTC.

The chain couples TRBV5-8 to TRBJ2-1; D is perhaps TRBD1 (5 bases). V was clipped by 5 bases and J by 3 bases, with 21 bases between them. CDR1 and CDR2 from the germline V gene are SGHTS and YDEGEE. This CDR3 is 17 amino acids long. CDR3 protein: CASRLADSVTIYNEQFF. Here the CDR3 DNA reads TGTGCCAGCAGACTGGCTGACAGCGTAACTATCTACAATGAGCAGTTCTTC.

CDR3 bases: TGTGCCAGCAGTTTCAGTTTTAGAGGTTATGAGGAGACCCAGTACTTC. This encodes CASSFSFRGYEETQYF. The chain is built from TRBV28 and TRBJ2-5, with D uncertain. The germline CDR1 and CDR2 sequences are MDHEN and SYDVKM. With 3 bases removed from V and 5 bases from J, the gap between germline ends came to 19 bases. This CDR3 has 16 amino acids.

The chain carries TRBV5-4 and TRBJ2-1; 7 nucleotides agree with TRBD2. Germline CDR1 reads SGHNT; CDR2 reads YYREEE (reference sequence). CDR3 length: 12 amino acids. The J segment lost 6 bases and the V segment lost 7 bases, leaving 4 bases of the junction unmatched. This CDR3 reads CASWGRGNEQFF. CDR3 bases: TGTGCCAGCTGGGGGAGGGGCAATGAGCAGTTCTTC.

The J gene is TRBJ2-3, the V gene TRBV7-9, with D hard to call. The CDR3 sequence is 14 residues long. V dropped 5 bases and J dropped 0 bases, with 9 bases sitting between them. The V gene's germline CDR1 is SEHNR and CDR2 FQNEAQ (reference sequence). In nucleotides, the CDR3 is TGTGCCAGCAGCCTGACAACTAGCACAGATACGCAGTATTTT. The encoded protein is CASSLTTSTDTQYF.

This clone was picked up a small number of times. The chain has TRBV7-2 and TRBJ1-3, with D maybe TRBD1 (5 bases). The germline V and J ends were trimmed by 4 bases and 4 bases, with 14 bases remaining between them. There are 15 residues in the CDR3. Germline assignment: CDR1 SGHTA and CDR2 FQGNSA. CDR3 amino acids: CASSSDGGWGNTIYF. In nucleotides, the CDR3 is TGTGCCAGCAGCTCCGATGGGGGGTGGGGAAACACCATATATTTT.

This clone occurred a few times. J is TRBJ2-1 and V is TRBV19; 9 nucleotides align to TRBD2. Germline V gene sequence: CDR1 LNHDA, CDR2 SQIVND (reference sequence). V dropped 1 base and J dropped 9; count of bases not matched to a gene: 4. CDR3 length: 14 residues. The CDR3 nucleotides are TGTGCCAGTAGTATAGGGACTAGCGCTAGTGAGCAGTTCTTC. Protein product: CASSIGTSASEQFF.

The V call is TRBV5-6, the J call TRBJ2-2; no clear D gene. V lost 4 bases and J lost 4, with 8 bases in between. Germline CDR1 reads SGHDT; CDR2 reads YYEEEE. The CDR3 has 13 amino acids. The CDR3 nucleotides are TGTGCCAGCAGCATATCTAGCACCGGGGAGCTGTTTTTT. It translates to CASSISSTGELFF.

This rearrangement joins TRBV10-2 to TRBJ2-2; 7 bases agree with TRBD1. CDR1 is WSHSY and CDR2 is SAAADI in the germline V gene. V lost 10 bases, J lost 4 bases, and 9 bases stayed unmatched. This CDR3 spans 14 amino acids. Written as DNA, the CDR3 is TGCGCCACCCGACAGGGTTTAGTCACCGGGGAGCTGTTTTTT. It codes for CATRQGLVTGELFF.

The chain has TRBV6-6 and TRBJ2-1; maybe TRBD2 (6 bases). The V end was cut by 5 bases, the J end by 2 bases, with 7 bases between. The CDR3 has 13 residues. CDR1 and CDR2 from the germline V gene are MNHNY and SVGAGI (reference sequence). This CDR3 reads CASSAGPYNEQFF. The CDR3 DNA sequence: TGTGCCAGCAGTGCGGGACCCTACAATGAGCAGTTCTTC.

This chain uses TRBV25-1 with TRBJ2-2; weak D call: TRBD1 (5 bases). CDR3 length: 14 amino acids. The V gene's germline CDR1 is MGHDK and CDR2 SYGVNS. Trimming took 0 bases from V and 5 from J, leaving 7 bases between them. CDR3 in DNA: TGTGCCAGCAGTGAATACAGGGAAACCGGGGAGCTGTTTTTT. Translation gives CASSEYRETGELFF.